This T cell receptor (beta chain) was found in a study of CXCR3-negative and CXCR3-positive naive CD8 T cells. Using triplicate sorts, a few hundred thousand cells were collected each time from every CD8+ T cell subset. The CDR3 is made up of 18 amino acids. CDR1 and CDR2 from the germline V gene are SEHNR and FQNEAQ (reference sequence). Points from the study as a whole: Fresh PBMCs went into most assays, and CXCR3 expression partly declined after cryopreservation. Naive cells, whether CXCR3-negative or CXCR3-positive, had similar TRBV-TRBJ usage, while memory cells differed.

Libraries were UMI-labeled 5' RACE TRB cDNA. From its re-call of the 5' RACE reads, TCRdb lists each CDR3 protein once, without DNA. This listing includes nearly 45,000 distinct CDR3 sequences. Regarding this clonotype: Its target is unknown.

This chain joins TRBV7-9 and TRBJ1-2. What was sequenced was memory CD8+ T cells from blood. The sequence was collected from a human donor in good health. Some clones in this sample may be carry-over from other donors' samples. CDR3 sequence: CASSSQIPTGPLYYGYTF.